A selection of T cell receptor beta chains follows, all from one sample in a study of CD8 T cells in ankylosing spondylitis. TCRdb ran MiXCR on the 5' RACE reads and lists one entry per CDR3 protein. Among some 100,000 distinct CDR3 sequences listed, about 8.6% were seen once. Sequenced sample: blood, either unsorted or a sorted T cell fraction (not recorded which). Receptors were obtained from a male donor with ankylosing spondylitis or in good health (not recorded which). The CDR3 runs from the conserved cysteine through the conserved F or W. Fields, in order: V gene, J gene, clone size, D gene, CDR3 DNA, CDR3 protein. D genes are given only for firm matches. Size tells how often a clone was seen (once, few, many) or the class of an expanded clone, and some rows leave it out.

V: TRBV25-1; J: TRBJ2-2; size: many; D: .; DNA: TGTGCCAGCAGTGAAGCGAAGGGGCTCACCGGGGAGCTGTTTTTT; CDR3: CASSEAKGLTGELFF
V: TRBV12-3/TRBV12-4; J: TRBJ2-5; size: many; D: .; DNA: TGTGCCACCACACCAGGGTGGCAAGAGACCCAGTACTTC; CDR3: CATTPGWQETQYF
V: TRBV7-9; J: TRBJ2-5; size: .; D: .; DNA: TGTGCCAGCAGCTATGGCCTCGGGGAGACCCAGTACTTC; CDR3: CASSYGLGETQYF
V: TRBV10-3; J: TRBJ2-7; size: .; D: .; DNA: TGTGCCATCAGTGACTTTGGCGGGAAGACCTCCTACGAGCAGTACTTC; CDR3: CAISDFGGKTSYEQYF
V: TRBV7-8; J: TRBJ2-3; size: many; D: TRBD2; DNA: TGTGCCAGCAGCTTAGCGGCGGGGGAGGCAGATACGCAGTATTTT; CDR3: CASSLAAGEADTQYF
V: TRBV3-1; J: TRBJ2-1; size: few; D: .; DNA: TGTGCCAGCAGCCAAGTAGACCATGAGCAGTTCTTC; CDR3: CASSQVDHEQFF
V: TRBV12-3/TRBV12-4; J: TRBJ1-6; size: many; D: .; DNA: TGTGCCAGCAGTTTACGTTCCGGGGTCAATTCACCCCTCCACTTT; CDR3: CASSLRSGVNSPLHF
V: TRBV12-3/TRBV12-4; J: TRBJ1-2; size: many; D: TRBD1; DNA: TGTGCCAGCACAGGGGGCAAATGGGATGGCTACACCTTC; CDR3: CASTGGKWDGYTF
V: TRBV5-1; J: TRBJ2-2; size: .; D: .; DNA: TGCGCCAGCAGCTTGGCAGTCTACACCGGGGAGCTGTTTTTT; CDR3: CASSLAVYTGELFF
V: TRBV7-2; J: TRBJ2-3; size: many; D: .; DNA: TGTGCCAGCAGCTTTCGGGACTTTAACACAGATACGCAGTATTTT; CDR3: CASSFRDFNTDTQYF
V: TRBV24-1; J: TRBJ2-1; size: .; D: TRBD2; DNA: TGTGCCACCAGTGATTTAAGGGTTAGGCCCACCGGGAGGCTGTTCTTC; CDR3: CATSDLRVRPTGRLFF
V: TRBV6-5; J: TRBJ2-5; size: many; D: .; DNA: TGTGCCAGCAGTTACTCGCCGGGAGAGACCCAGTACTTC; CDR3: CASSYSPGETQYF
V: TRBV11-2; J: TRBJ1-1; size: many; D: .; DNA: TGTGCCAGCAGCTTAGCCGGGCCCATGAACACTGAAGCTTTCTTT; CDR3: CASSLAGPMNTEAFF
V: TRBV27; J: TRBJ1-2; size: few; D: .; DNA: TGTGCCAGCAGTTTACGAGTGAACTATGGCTACACCTTC; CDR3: CASSLRVNYGYTF
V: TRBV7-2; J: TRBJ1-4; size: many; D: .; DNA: TGTGCCAGCAGGCTTACGTTCGGGGGGCGCGATGAAAAACTGTTTTTT; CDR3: CASRLTFGGRDEKLFF
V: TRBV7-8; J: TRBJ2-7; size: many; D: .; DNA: TGTGCCAGCAGCTTAGACTACGAGCAGTACTTC; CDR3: CASSLDYEQYF
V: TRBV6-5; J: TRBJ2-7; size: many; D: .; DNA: TGTGCCAGCAGTTACTCTCGATTGCCCTACGAGCAGTACTTC; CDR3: CASSYSRLPYEQYF
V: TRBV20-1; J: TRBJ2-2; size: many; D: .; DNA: TGCAGTGCCACTGGAGGGGCCGACACCGGGGAGCTGTTTTTT; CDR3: CSATGGADTGELFF
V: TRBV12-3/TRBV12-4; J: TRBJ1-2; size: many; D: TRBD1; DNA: TGTGCCAGTTCTCCCGCCGGGACAGGGGTCGGCTACACCTTC; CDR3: CASSPAGTGVGYTF
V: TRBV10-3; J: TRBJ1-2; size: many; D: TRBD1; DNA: TGTGCCATAAAGACAGGGGGGAACTATGGCTACACCTTC; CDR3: CAIKTGGNYGYTF
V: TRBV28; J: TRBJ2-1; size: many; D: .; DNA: TGTGCCAGCAGTCCCTTCTCGTCATTTTCCAATGAGCAGTTCTTC; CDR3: CASSPFSSFSNEQFF
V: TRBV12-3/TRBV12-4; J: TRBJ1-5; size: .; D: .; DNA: TGTGCCAGCAGTTTAGCGGGCGATCAGCCCCAGCATTTT; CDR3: CASSLAGDQPQHF
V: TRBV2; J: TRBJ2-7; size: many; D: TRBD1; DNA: TGTGCCACCGGGGACAGCTCCTACGAGCAGTACTTC; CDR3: CATGDSSYEQYF
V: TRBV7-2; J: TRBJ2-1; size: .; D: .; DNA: TGTGCCAGCAGCTTAAACGCCAGATTCAGTGAGCAGTTCTTC; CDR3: CASSLNARFSEQFF
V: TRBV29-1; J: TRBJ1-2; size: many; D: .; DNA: TGCAGCGTTGAAGGTACCTGGGACTATGGCTACACCTTC; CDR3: CSVEGTWDYGYTF
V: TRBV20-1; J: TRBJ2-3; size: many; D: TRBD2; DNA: TGCAGTGCTAGAGATCTAGCGGGGGTAGATACGCAGTATTTT; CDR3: CSARDLAGVDTQYF
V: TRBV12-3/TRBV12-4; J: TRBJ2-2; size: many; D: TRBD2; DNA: TGTGCCAGCAGTTTAGCGGGAGGGCCTGCCGGGGAGCTGTTTTTT; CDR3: CASSLAGGPAGELFF
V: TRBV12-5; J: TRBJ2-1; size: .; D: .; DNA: TGTGCTAGTTTCAGACCCGGGGCTGACCCTTACAATGAGCAGTTCTTC; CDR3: CASFRPGADPYNEQFF
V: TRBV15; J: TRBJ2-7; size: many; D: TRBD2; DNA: TGTGCCACCAGCTGGACTAGCGGTTCCTACGAGCAGTACTTC; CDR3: CATSWTSGSYEQYF
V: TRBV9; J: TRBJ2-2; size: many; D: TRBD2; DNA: TGTGCCAGCAGCGCCGGGACTAGCGGGGAGCTGTTTTTT; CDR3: CASSAGTSGELFF
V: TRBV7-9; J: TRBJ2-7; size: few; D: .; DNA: TGTGCCAGCAGCTTGTCGGGGTTTGCCGGGCAGTACTTC; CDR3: CASSLSGFAGQYF
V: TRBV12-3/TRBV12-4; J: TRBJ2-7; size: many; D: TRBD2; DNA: TGTGCCAGCAGTTTACTAGCGGGAGCCTACGAGCAGTACTTC; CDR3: CASSLLAGAYEQYF
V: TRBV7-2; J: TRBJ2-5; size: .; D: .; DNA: TGTGCCAGCAGCTTAGGTCAGGGAACAACCCAGTACTTC; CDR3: CASSLGQGTTQYF
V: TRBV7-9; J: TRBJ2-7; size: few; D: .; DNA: TGTGCCAGCAGCTTAGAGGACAGTCAGAAGTACTTC; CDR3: CASSLEDSQKYF
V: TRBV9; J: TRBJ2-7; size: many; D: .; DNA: TGTGCCAGCAGCGTAGAGGAGGGTTCCAGGGGCTACGAGCAGTACTTC; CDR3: CASSVEEGSRGYEQYF
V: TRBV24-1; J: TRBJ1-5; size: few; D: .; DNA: TGTGCCACCAGTGATAGGGGAAACAATCAGCCCCAGCATTTT; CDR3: CATSDRGNNQPQHF
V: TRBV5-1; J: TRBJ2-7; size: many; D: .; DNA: TGCGCCAGCAGCTCTTCTAGCAGCTACGAGCAGTACTTC; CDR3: CASSSSSSYEQYF
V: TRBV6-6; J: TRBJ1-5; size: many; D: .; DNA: TGTGCCAGCAGTTACGGCCGGAGTTATCAGCCCCAGCATTTT; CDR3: CASSYGRSYQPQHF
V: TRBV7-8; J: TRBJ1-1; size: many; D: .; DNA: TGTGCCAGCAGCAAGTCCCGGGACATTCTTTTGGGCGGTGGGGCTTTCTTT; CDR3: CASSKSRDILLGGGAFF
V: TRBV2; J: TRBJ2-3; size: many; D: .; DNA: TGTGCCAGCAGAGCCATCACAGATACGCAGTATTTT; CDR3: CASRAITDTQYF
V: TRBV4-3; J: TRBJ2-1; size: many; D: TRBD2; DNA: TGCGCCAGCAGCCAAGACCCTATTAGCGGGAGGGCCAATGAGCAGTTCTTC; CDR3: CASSQDPISGRANEQFF
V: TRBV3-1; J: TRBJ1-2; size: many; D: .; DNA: TGTGCCAGCAGCCGGGCCGAGAGCTATGGCTACACCTTC; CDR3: CASSRAESYGYTF
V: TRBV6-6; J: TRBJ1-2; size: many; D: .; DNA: TGTGCCAGCAGCCTCGACAGGAACTATGGCTACACCTTC; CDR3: CASSLDRNYGYTF